The rows below give T cell receptor beta chains drawn from one sample of a study of T cell responses to AZD1222 COVID-19 vaccine. Produced via immunoSEQ multiplex PCR; TCRdb's table is partial and in-frame only. The table records 90,000 to 100,000 clones, 80% to 90% of them present only once. This material consisted of peripheral blood, taken on day 0 of AZD1222 vaccination. The receptors were gathered from an adult in good health. CDR3s include the opening cysteine and the closing phenylalanine or tryptophan. Each record gives: clone size, D gene, V gene, J gene, CDR3 DNA, CDR3 protein. A D gene is named only where the DNA matches it firmly. A clone size is listed for some rows: how often the clone was seen (once, few, many), or a class if it is expanded.

abundance: -; d_gene: -; v_gene: TRBV7-9; j_gene: TRBJ1-3; CDR3nt: TGTGCCAGCAGCTTAACAGGGTTAGGAAACACCATATATTTT; CDR3aa: CASSLTGLGNTIYF
abundance: -; d_gene: -; v_gene: TRBV18; j_gene: TRBJ1-5; CDR3nt: TGTGCCAGCTCACCCGAACAGAATCAGCCCCAGCATTTT; CDR3aa: CASSPEQNQPQHF
abundance: -; d_gene: TRBD1; v_gene: TRBV27; j_gene: TRBJ1-2; CDR3nt: TGTGCCAGCAGTTCTCAGGGGGTGGGGGGCTACACCTTC; CDR3aa: CASSSQGVGGYTF
abundance: -; d_gene: TRBD1; v_gene: TRBV9; j_gene: TRBJ2-1; CDR3nt: TGTGCCAGCAGCGCCTCCGGGACAGGGGGCAATGAGCAGTTCTTC; CDR3aa: CASSASGTGGNEQFF
abundance: once; d_gene: -; v_gene: TRBV11-2; j_gene: TRBJ2-3; CDR3nt: TGTGCCAGCAGCTTTACGCAGGCTAGCACAGATACGCAGTATTTT; CDR3aa: CASSFTQASTDTQYF
abundance: -; d_gene: -; v_gene: TRBV10-3; j_gene: TRBJ2-7; CDR3nt: TGTGCCAGCTCCGGGACTCCTACCTACGAGCAGTACTTC; CDR3aa: CASSGTPTYEQYF
abundance: once; d_gene: TRBD2; v_gene: TRBV4-1; j_gene: TRBJ2-2; CDR3nt: TGCGCCAGCAGCCATCCCGGGACTAAGAACACCGGGGAGCTGTTTTTT; CDR3aa: CASSHPGTKNTGELFF
abundance: -; d_gene: -; v_gene: TRBV4-1; j_gene: TRBJ1-5; CDR3nt: TGCGCCAGCAGCCAAACGACAGGACCCAATCAGCCCCAGCATTTT; CDR3aa: CASSQTTGPNQPQHF
abundance: -; d_gene: -; v_gene: TRBV6-2/TRBV6-3; j_gene: TRBJ1-2; CDR3nt: TGTGCCAGCAGCCGACCAGAGGGTTCGAACACCTTC; CDR3aa: CASSRPEGSNTF
abundance: -; d_gene: -; v_gene: TRBV18; j_gene: TRBJ2-7; CDR3nt: TGTGCCAGCTCACTGGGCAGGGACTACGAGCAGTACTTC; CDR3aa: CASSLGRDYEQYF
abundance: -; d_gene: -; v_gene: TRBV7-2; j_gene: TRBJ2-6; CDR3nt: TGTGCCACCAATTCTGGGGCCAACGTCCTGACTTTC; CDR3aa: CATNSGANVLTF
abundance: once; d_gene: -; v_gene: TRBV5-1; j_gene: TRBJ1-1; CDR3nt: TGCGCCAGCAGCTACGACTCGAACACTGAAGCTTTCTTT; CDR3aa: CASSYDSNTEAFF
abundance: -; d_gene: -; v_gene: TRBV9; j_gene: TRBJ2-7; CDR3nt: TGTGCCAGCAGCGTAGTGGGAGGGGGCGACGAGCAGTACTTC; CDR3aa: CASSVVGGGDEQYF
abundance: few; d_gene: TRBD2; v_gene: TRBV24-1; j_gene: TRBJ2-1; CDR3nt: TGTGCCACCAGTGACCCCCCAGGGAGGGTAGACAATGAGCAGTTCTTC; CDR3aa: CATSDPPGRVDNEQFF
abundance: -; d_gene: TRBD1; v_gene: TRBV12-3/TRBV12-4; j_gene: TRBJ2-1; CDR3nt: TGTGCCAGCAGGGGACAGGGAGACAATGAGCAGTTCTTC; CDR3aa: CASRGQGDNEQFF
abundance: -; d_gene: TRBD2; v_gene: TRBV5-4; j_gene: TRBJ2-7; CDR3nt: TGTGCCAGCAGCTTGGACCTAGCGGGAGTGACCTACGAGCAGTACTTC; CDR3aa: CASSLDLAGVTYEQYF
abundance: -; d_gene: TRBD1; v_gene: TRBV28; j_gene: TRBJ1-1; CDR3nt: TGTGCCAGCTGTACACAGGGGATGGCTGCTGAAGCTTTCTTT; CDR3aa: CASCTQGMAAEAFF
abundance: few; d_gene: -; v_gene: TRBV5-5; j_gene: TRBJ2-1; CDR3nt: TGTGCCAGCAGCTCCCCTTTAAGTTACAATGAGCAGTTCTTC; CDR3aa: CASSSPLSYNEQFF
abundance: -; d_gene: -; v_gene: TRBV28; j_gene: TRBJ1-3; CDR3nt: TGTGCCAGCAGTCCCCATCACAGCGCTTCTGGAAACACCATATATTTT; CDR3aa: CASSPHHSASGNTIYF
abundance: -; d_gene: -; v_gene: TRBV4-3; j_gene: TRBJ2-1; CDR3nt: TGCGCCAGCAGCCAAGACCCCGGCAGAGGGGTGAATGAGCAGTTCTTC; CDR3aa: CASSQDPGRGVNEQFF
abundance: -; d_gene: -; v_gene: TRBV5-1; j_gene: TRBJ1-2; CDR3nt: TGCGCCAGCAGCGTGGGACAAGAGAACTATGGCTACACCTTC; CDR3aa: CASSVGQENYGYTF
abundance: -; d_gene: TRBD1; v_gene: TRBV7-9; j_gene: TRBJ1-1; CDR3nt: TGTGCCAGCAGCGTGGGACAGCTTATGAACACTGAAGCTTTCTTT; CDR3aa: CASSVGQLMNTEAFF
abundance: -; d_gene: -; v_gene: TRBV2; j_gene: TRBJ1-3; CDR3nt: TGTGCCAGCAAAAGCTTGGGAAACACCATATATTTT; CDR3aa: CASKSLGNTIYF
abundance: -; d_gene: -; v_gene: TRBV18; j_gene: TRBJ2-2; CDR3nt: TGTGCCAGCTCACCACAGCCGGCAGGCCGGATTGGCGGGGAGCTGTTTTTT; CDR3aa: CASSPQPAGRIGGELFF
abundance: -; d_gene: TRBD1; v_gene: TRBV7-2; j_gene: TRBJ1-1; CDR3nt: TGTGCCAGCAGCGGACCTGGCCAGGGGGCGGGGACTGAAGCTTTCTTT; CDR3aa: CASSGPGQGAGTEAFF
abundance: -; d_gene: -; v_gene: TRBV2; j_gene: TRBJ1-6; CDR3nt: TGTGCCAGCAGTGAAGGGGGGCCCCTTTCTTTCACCCTCCACTTT; CDR3aa: CASSEGGPLSFTLHF
abundance: -; d_gene: TRBD2; v_gene: TRBV19; j_gene: TRBJ2-1; CDR3nt: TGTGCCAGTAGCTTTAGCGGGGGGGCCAATGAGCAGTTCTTC; CDR3aa: CASSFSGGANEQFF
abundance: -; d_gene: -; v_gene: TRBV5-5; j_gene: TRBJ1-4; CDR3nt: TGTGCCAGCAGCTTGGCCGTAACTAATGAAAAACTGTTTTTT; CDR3aa: CASSLAVTNEKLFF
abundance: -; d_gene: -; v_gene: TRBV4-2; j_gene: TRBJ1-5; CDR3nt: TGTGCCAGCAGCCAAGATCCGGCCACTAACAATCAGCCCCAGCATTTT; CDR3aa: CASSQDPATNNQPQHF
abundance: -; d_gene: -; v_gene: TRBV5-1; j_gene: TRBJ1-1; CDR3nt: TGCGCCAGCAGCTTGAGCCCTCGGGGGGCGGAGACTGAAGCTTTCTTT; CDR3aa: CASSLSPRGAETEAFF
abundance: -; d_gene: -; v_gene: TRBV30; j_gene: TRBJ1-5; CDR3nt: TGTGCCTGGAGCGGGCGGGCCCAGCCCCAGCATTTT; CDR3aa: CAWSGRAQPQHF